The source of this TCR beta chain is a study of T cell responses to AZD1222 COVID-19 vaccine. In regard to this clone: Its target is unknown.

Study results and limitations: Seropositive at baseline were only a handful of AZD1222 recipients.

The CDR3 extends over 16 amino acids. Germline-derived CDR1 and CDR2 are LGHNA and YSLEER. The V and J ends lost 4 bases and 1 base respectively, with 13 bases between them. Assay: immunoSEQ multiplex PCR; the TCRdb copy retains only in-frame clones and omits some. The sample holds 150,000 or so clones, 85% to 95% seen once. This sequence was found in an adult in good health. This rearrangement joins TRBV4-3 to TRBJ2-2; D ambiguous. Sequencing was performed on peripheral blood, taken on day 0 of MenACWY control vaccination. CDR3: CASSPFGTRNTGELFF. CDR3 coding DNA: TGCGCCAGCAGCCCCTTTGGCACTCGGAACACCGGGGAGCTGTTTTTT.